Sequencing of this T cell receptor beta chain was carried out in a study of regulatory T cells in long-lasting Graves disease. The CDR3 covers 11 residues. CDR1 and CDR2 (germline): SGDLS, YYNGEE. Trimming stripped 1 base from V and 6 bases from J, with 1 base between. This clonotype was observed at least ten times. Its target is unknown. Study outcomes and limitations: Accuracy may have been reduced by the small sample size.

Time point meaning: newly diagnosed GD, antithyroid drugs for less than 3 months. Isolated PBMC RNA provided the starting material for the TCR library. For TCR beta, libraries came from iRepertoire HTBI primers and Arm-PCR of CDR3 regions. TCRdb re-derived calls from the multiplex PCR reads in MiXCR, one entry per CDR3 protein. The data contain roughly 610,000 distinct CDR3 sequences, approximately 16% of them singletons. These same records also appear under a second study, on T cells in Graves' hyperthyroidism and ophthalmopathy.

The chain joins TRBV9 to TRBJ2-2; no firm D call. The source was peripheral blood mononuclear cells (PBMCs), collected at new diagnosis, from a patient treated with antithyroid drugs. This receptor was obtained from a man aged 18 to 35 with Graves disease. CDR3 loop: CASSVSGELFF. Written as DNA, the CDR3 is TGTGCCAGCAGCGTATCCGGGGAGCTGTTTTTT.